The present entry profiles one T cell receptor (beta chain) with its context. The antigen remains undetermined. This entry comes from a study of response to subunit inactivated influenza vaccine. General study findings and limits: Authors suggested each seasonal flu vaccination may recruit only limited numbers of new T cells.

Using its own MiXCR run on the RT-PCR reads, TCRdb lists one record per CDR3 protein. Here the sample spans 600,000 to 850,000 distinct CDR3 sequences, 11% to 15% being singletons. The CDR3 sequence is 13 residues long. V was shortened by 6 bases and J by 6 bases, with 11 bases between the two germline ends. Sequenced here: PBMCs from blood, sampled around 15 days before vaccination. The TCR originated in a man aged 50 to 60 who received an inactivated influenza vaccine. The rearrangement uses TRBV12-3 or TRBV12-4 and TRBJ2-2, with D unresolved. The CDR3 region has the DNA TGTGCCAGCAGCCAGCGCGTCCCCGGGGAGCTGTTTTTT. The encoded protein is CASSQRVPGELFF.